The rows below give T cell receptor beta chains drawn from one sample of a study of shared clonotypes between healthy human individuals. Measured with immunoSEQ multiplex PCR; TCRdb has only the in-frame clones, and not every one. The sample lists about 490,000 clones, around 80% occurring once. Input material: PBMCs. The receptors stem from a woman between 35 and 50 years old in good health. Some clones in this sample may be carry-over from other donors' samples. Each CDR3 is given with its conserved first and last residue. D genes are given only for firm matches. Size is stated for part of the rows, as once, few or many counts, or as a class when the clone is expanded.

TRBV5-4	TRBJ2-1	-	-	TGTGCCAGCAGGAAGGACATAAATAACAATGAGCAGTTCTTC	CASRKDINNNEQFF
TRBV19	TRBJ1-4	-	-	TGTGCCAGTAGCACCCGACCGGGGACTAATGAAAAACTGTTTTTT	CASSTRPGTNEKLFF
TRBV2	TRBJ1-1	-	-	TGTGCCAGCAGTCCCTTCGTGGCAGGCCGAGCTTTCTTT	CASSPFVAGRAFF
TRBV18	TRBJ2-1	TRBD2	-	TGTGCCAGCTCACCAGCGGGAGGGCAGTACAATGAGCAGTTCTTC	CASSPAGGQYNEQFF
TRBV7-8	TRBJ1-3	-	-	TGTGCCAGCAGCTTGGGACTTCCAGCCTCTGGAAACACCATATATTTT	CASSLGLPASGNTIYF
TRBV5-4	TRBJ2-1	TRBD2	-	TGTGCCAGCAGCCCCACTAGCGGACCATACAATGAGCAGTTCTTC	CASSPTSGPYNEQFF
TRBV11-2	TRBJ2-7	TRBD2	many	TGTGCCAGCAGCATAGAACTAGCGGGGAGTGGGAGGGACGAGCAGTACTTC	CASSIELAGSGRDEQYF
TRBV9	TRBJ2-7	TRBD2	-	TGTGCCAGCAGCGTTGGACTAGCAGACACCCGACGAACCTACGAGCAGTACTTC	CASSVGLADTRRTYEQYF
TRBV5-4	TRBJ1-4	-	-	TGTGCCAGCAGCTTAACAGGGTCGGGGGAAAAACTGTTTTTT	CASSLTGSGEKLFF
TRBV9	TRBJ2-5	-	-	TGTGCCAGCAGCGTAGTTGTAGGGGCGGGTGAGACCCAGTACTTC	CASSVVVGAGETQYF
TRBV27	TRBJ2-1	TRBD2	-	TGTGCCAGCAGTATAACCGGGACTAGCGGGGTCGATGAGCAGTTCTTC	CASSITGTSGVDEQFF
TRBV7-6	TRBJ2-7	-	-	TGTGCCAGCAGCTCGGGGGGACAAGCCTACGAGCAGTACTTC	CASSSGGQAYEQYF
TRBV10-3	TRBJ2-1	-	-	TGTGCCATCAGTGAAAGAATGGCCCAGCAGGGTGCAGATGAGCAGTTCTTC	CAISERMAQQGADEQFF
TRBV11-2	TRBJ2-5	-	once	TGTGCCAGCAGCTTCGGGTACCAAGAGACCCAGTACTTC	CASSFGYQETQYF
TRBV5-1	TRBJ1-1	-	once	TGCGCCAGCAGCTTGGACAGGGTGCCCACTGAAGCTTTCTTT	CASSLDRVPTEAFF
TRBV6-5	TRBJ2-1	-	-	TGTGCCAGCACTCCCTGGCAGAGCTCCTACAATGAGCAGTTCTTC	CASTPWQSSYNEQFF
TRBV9	TRBJ2-1	TRBD2	-	TGTGCCAGCAGCCCAGGACTAGCGGGAGGGGAAAGTGAGCAGTTCTTC	CASSPGLAGGESEQFF
TRBV2	TRBJ2-7	TRBD2	few	TGTGCCAGCAGGGGGACTACTGGTTACGAGCAGTACTTC	CASRGTTGYEQYF
TRBV7-3	TRBJ2-1	-	-	TGTGCCAGCAGCGCCGGGGACTCCTACAATGAGCAGTTCTTC	CASSAGDSYNEQFF
TRBV21-1	TRBJ2-7	-	-	TGTGCCAGCAGCAAAGCGCTTTTTTTCAGGTTGCGTGACCACGAGCAGTACTTC	CASSKALFFRLRDHEQYF
TRBV5-4	TRBJ2-1	-	-	TGTGCCAGCAGCTTGAGACCCTGGGCTGAGCAGTTCTTC	CASSLRPWAEQFF
TRBV18	TRBJ1-1	-	-	TGTGCCAGCTCACTCTCGGGACGGCTGAACACTGAAGCTTTCTTT	CASSLSGRLNTEAFF
TRBV5-1	TRBJ2-5	TRBD2	-	TGCGCCAGCAGACTTGGACTAGCGGGAGTCGGGGAGACCCAGTACTTC	CASRLGLAGVGETQYF
TRBV9	TRBJ2-3	TRBD2	-	TGTGCCAGCAGCGGACTAGCGGGAGATACGCAGTATTTT	CASSGLAGDTQYF
TRBV7-2	TRBJ2-7	TRBD2	once	TGTGCCAGCAGTGAATCTAGCGGGTATTCCTACGAGCAGTACTTC	CASSESSGYSYEQYF